The clone carrying this T cell receptor beta chain occurred many times. Antigen: not known. This sample is part of a study of read filtering for tumor transcriptome and immune sequencing. Across the whole study: R-ISS stage counts were about eight for I, 15 to 20 for II, 6 or 7 for III.

The library was built from roughly 400 ng RNA with molecular barcoded adaptors for alpha/delta and beta/gamma chains. TCRdb re-derived calls from the reads in MiXCR, one entry per CDR3 protein. The sample lists 40,000 or so distinct CDR3 sequences; roughly 13% were seen once. V shed 4 bases and J shed 3 bases, with 10 bases lying between them. The CDR3 has 14 residues. The germline gives CDR1 SGHRS, CDR2 YFSETQ. Study-wide results and limits: The sorted CD138-negative fraction was a mixed bone marrow immune population, not purified T cells. Approximately 82% of IR-seq clonotypes had one read, totaling around 3.3% of reads; RNA-seq: approximately 73% and 42%.

This receptor was identified in a donor aged 40 or older with multiple myeloma. Sequencing used a population of CD138-negative cells sorted from bone marrow. This chain connects TRBV5-1 to TRBJ2-2; no reliable D call. CDR3 nucleotides: TGCGCCAGCAGCCCTGATGGGGACACCGGGGAGCTGTTTTTT. It is translated as CASSPDGDTGELFF.